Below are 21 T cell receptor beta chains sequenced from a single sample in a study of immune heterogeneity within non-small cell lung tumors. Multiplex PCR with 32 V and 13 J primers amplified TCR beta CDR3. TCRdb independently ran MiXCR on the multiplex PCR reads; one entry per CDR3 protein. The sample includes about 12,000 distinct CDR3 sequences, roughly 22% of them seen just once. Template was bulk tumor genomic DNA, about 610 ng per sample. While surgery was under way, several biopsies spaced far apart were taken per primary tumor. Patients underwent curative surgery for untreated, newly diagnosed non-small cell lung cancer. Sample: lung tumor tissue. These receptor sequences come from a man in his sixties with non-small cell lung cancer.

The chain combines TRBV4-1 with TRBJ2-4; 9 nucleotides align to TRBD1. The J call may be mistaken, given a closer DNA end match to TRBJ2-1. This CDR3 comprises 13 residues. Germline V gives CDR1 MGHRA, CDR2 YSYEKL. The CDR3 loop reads CASSRSGTGEQFF. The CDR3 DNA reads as TGCGCCAGCAGCCGGTCCGGGACAGGGGAGCAGTTCTTC.

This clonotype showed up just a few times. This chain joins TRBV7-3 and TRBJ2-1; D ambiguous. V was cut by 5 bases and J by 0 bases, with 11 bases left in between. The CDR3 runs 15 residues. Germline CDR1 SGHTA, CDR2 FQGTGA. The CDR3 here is CASSKARSSYNEQFF. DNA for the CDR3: TGTGCCAGCAGCAAAGCTAGAAGCTCCTACAATGAGCAGTTCTTC. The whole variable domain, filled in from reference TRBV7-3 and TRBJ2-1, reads GAGVSQTPSNKVTEKGKYVELRCDPISGHTALYWYRQSLGQGPEFLIYFQGTGAADDSGLPNDRFFAVRPEGSVSTLKIQRTERGDSAVYLCASSKARSSYNEQFFGPGTRLTVL.

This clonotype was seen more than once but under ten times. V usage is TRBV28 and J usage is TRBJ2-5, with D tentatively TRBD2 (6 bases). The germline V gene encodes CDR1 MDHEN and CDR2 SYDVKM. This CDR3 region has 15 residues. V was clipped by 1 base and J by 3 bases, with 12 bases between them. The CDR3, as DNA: TGTGCCAGCAGTTTATTCGCGCGGAGGGAAGAGACCCAGTACTTC. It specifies CASSLFARREETQYF. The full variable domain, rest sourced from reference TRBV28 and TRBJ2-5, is DVKVTQSSRYLVKRTGEKVFLECVQDMDHENMFWYRQDPGLGLRLIYFSYDVKMKEKGDIPEGYSVSREKKERFSLILESASTNQTSMYLCASSLFARREETQYFGPGTRLLVL.

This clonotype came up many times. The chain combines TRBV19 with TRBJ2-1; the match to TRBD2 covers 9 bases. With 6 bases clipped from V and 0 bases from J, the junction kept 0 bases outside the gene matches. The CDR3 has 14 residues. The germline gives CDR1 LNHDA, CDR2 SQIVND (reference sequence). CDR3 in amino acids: CASRTSGSYNEQFF. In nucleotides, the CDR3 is TGTGCCAGTAGGACTAGCGGCTCCTACAATGAGCAGTTCTTC. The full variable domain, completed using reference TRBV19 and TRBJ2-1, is DGGITQSPKYLFRKEGQNVTLSCEQNLNHDAMYWYRQDPGQGLRLIYYSQIVNDFQKGDIAEGYSVSREKKESFPLTVTSAQKNPTAFYLCASRTSGSYNEQFFGPGTRLTVL.

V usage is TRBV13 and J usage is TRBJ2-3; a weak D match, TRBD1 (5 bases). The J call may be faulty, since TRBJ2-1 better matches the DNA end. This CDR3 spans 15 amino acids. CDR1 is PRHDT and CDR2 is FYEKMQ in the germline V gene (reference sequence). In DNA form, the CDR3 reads TGTGCCAGCAGCTCCACCAACACCGCCAACAGGGAGCAGTTCTTC. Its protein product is CASSSTNTANREQFF.

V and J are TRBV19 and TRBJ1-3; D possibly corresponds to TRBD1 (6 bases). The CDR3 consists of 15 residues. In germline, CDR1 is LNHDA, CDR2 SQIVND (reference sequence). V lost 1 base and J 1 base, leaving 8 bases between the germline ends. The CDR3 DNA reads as TGTGCCAGTAGTATAGCCGGGACATCTGGAAACACCATATATTTT. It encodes CASSIAGTSGNTIYF.

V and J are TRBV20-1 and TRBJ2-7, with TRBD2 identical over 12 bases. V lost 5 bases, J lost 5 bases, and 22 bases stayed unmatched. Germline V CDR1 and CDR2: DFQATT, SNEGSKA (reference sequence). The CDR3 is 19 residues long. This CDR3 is CSAVGPGLAGPWGTDEQYF. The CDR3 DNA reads TGCAGTGCTGTGGGCCCGGGACTAGCGGGTCCCTGGGGTACGGACGAGCAGTACTTC.

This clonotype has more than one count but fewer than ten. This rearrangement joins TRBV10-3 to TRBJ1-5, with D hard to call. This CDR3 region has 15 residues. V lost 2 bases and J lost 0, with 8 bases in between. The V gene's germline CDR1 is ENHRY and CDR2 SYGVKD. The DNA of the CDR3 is TGTGCCATCAGTGAGACTGCCCTTAGCAATCAGCCCCAGCATTTT. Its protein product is CAISETALSNQPQHF.

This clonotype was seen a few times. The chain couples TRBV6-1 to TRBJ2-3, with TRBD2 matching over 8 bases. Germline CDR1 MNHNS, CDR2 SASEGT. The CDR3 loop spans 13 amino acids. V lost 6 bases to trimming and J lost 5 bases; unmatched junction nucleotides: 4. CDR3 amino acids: CASSAGGEDTQYF. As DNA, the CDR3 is TGTGCCAGCAGCGCCGGGGGGGAAGATACGCAGTATTTT.

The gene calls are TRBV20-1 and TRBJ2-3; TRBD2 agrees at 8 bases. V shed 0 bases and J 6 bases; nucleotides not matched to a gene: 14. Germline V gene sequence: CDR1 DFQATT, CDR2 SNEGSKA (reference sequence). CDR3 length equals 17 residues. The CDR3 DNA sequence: TGCAGTGCTAGAGAGGGGCCTGGAGCGGGAGAGTTGGATACGCAGTATTTT. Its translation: CSAREGPGAGELDTQYF.

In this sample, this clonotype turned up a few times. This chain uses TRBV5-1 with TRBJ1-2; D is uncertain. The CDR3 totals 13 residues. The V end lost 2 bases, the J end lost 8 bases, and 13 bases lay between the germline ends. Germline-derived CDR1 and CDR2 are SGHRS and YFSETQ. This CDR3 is CASSLGWRQGYTF. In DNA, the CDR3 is TGCGCCAGCAGCTTAGGATGGCGTCAGGGCTACACCTTC.

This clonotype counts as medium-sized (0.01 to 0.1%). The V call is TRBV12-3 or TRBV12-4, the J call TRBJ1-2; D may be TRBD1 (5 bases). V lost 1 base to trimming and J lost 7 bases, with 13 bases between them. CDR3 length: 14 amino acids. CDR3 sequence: CASSLGRGWGGYTF. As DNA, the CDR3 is TGTGCCAGCAGTTTAGGTCGGGGGTGGGGTGGCTACACCTTC.

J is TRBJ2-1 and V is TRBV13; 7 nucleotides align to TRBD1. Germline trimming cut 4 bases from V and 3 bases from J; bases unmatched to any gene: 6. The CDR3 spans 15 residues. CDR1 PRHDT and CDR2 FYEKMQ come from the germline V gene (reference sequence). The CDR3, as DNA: TGTGCCAGCAGCTCCGACAGGGATTTCTACAATGAGCAGTTCTTC. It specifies CASSSDRDFYNEQFF.

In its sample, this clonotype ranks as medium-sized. CDR3 protein: CASSASGEYEQYF. CDR3 DNA: TGTGCCAGCAGTGCCAGCGGTGAATACGAGCAGTACTTC. The genes are TRBV6-2 or TRBV6-3 and TRBJ2-7; D possibly corresponds to TRBD2 (5 bases). Germline lookup yields CDR1 MNHEY and CDR2 SVGEGT. V was cut by 5 bases and J by 4 bases, with 12 bases left in between. The CDR3 loop spans 13 amino acids.

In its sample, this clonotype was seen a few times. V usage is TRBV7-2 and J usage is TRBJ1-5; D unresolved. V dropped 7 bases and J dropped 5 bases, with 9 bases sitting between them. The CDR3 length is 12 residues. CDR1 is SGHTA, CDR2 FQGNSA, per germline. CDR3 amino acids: CASTDWDQPQHF. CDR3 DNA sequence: TGTGCCAGCACCGACTGGGATCAGCCCCAGCATTTT.

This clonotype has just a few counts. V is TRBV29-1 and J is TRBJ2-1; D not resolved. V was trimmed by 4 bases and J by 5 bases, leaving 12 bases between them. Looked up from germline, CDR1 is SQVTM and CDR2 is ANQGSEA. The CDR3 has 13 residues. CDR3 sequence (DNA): TGCAGCGTTGGTCGGAACGGCCACAATGAGCAGTTCTTC. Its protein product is CSVGRNGHNEQFF.

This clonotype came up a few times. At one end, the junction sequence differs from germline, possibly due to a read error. As DNA, the CDR3 is TGTGCCAGCGGGACTCCGGGACTAGCGGGTGGGATCTTC. It is translated as CASGTPGLAGGIF. The chain joins TRBV12-3 or TRBV12-4 to TRBJ2-1; 12 bases line up with TRBD2. CDR3 size: 13 residues.

The CDR3 reads CASSLVLGDTDTQYF. CDR3 DNA sequence: TGTGCCAGCAGCTTAGTGCTGGGGGATACAGATACGCAGTATTTT. The V and J genes are TRBV11-3 and TRBJ2-3; D may correspond to TRBD1 or TRBD2 (5 bases each). Trimming removed 1 base from V and 3 bases from J, with 11 bases in between. CDR1 is SGHNT and CDR2 is YENEEA in the germline V gene. The CDR3 covers 15 residues.

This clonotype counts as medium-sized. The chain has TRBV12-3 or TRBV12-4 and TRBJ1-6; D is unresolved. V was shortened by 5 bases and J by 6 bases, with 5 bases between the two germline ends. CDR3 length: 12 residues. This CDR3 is CASSPINSPLHF. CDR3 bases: TGTGCCAGCAGTCCGATTAATTCACCCCTCCACTTT.

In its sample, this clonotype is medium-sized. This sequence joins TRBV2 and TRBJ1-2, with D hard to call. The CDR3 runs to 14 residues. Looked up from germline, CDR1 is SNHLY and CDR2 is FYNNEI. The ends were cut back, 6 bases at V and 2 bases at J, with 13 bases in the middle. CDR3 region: CASSKFKSNYGYTF. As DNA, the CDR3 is TGTGCCAGCAGCAAGTTCAAATCCAACTATGGCTACACCTTC.

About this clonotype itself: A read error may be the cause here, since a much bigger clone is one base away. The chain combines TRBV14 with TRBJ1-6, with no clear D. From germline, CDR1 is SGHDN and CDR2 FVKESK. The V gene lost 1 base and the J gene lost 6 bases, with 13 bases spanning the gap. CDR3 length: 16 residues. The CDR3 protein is CASSQADVFGNSPLHF. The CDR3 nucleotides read TGTGCCAGCAGCCAAGCGGATGTGTTTGGTAATTCACCCCTCCACTTT.